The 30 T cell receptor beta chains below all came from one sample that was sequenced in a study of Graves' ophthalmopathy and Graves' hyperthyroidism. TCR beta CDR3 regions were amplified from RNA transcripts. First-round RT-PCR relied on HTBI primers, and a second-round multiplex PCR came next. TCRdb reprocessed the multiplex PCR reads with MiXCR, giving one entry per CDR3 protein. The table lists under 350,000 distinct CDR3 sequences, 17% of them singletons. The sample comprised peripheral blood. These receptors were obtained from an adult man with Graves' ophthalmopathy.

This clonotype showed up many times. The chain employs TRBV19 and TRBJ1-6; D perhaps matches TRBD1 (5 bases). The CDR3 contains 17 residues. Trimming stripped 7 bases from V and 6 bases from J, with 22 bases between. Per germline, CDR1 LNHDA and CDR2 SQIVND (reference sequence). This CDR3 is CASNPGRTTAVNSPLHF. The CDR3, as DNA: TGTGCCAGTAATCCGGGACGCACAACCGCGGTTAATTCACCCCTCCACTTT.

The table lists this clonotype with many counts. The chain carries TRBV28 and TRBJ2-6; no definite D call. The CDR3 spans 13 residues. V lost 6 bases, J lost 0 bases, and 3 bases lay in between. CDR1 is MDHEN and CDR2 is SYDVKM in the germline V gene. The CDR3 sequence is CASRPSGANVLTF. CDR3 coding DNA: TGTGCCAGCAGGCCCTCTGGGGCCAACGTCCTGACTTTC. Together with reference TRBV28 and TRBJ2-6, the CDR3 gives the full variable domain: DVKVTQSSRYLVKRTGEKVFLECVQDMDHENMFWYRQDPGLGLRLIYFSYDVKMKEKGDIPEGYSVSREKKERFSLILESASTNQTSMYLCASRPSGANVLTFGAGSRLTVL.

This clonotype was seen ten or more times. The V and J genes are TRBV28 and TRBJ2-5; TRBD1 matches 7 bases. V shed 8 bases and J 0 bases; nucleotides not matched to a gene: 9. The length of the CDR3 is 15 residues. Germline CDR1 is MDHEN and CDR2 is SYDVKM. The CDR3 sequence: CASGPPGQDQETQYF. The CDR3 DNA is TGTGCCAGCGGTCCCCCCGGACAGGACCAAGAGACCCAGTACTTC.

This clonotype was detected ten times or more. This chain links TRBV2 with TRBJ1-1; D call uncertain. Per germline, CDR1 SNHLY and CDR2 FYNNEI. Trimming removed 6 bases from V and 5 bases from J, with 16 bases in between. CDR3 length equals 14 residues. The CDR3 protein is CASRVTGPGTEAFF. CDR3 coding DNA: TGTGCCAGCAGAGTTACCGGGCCTGGGACTGAAGCTTTCTTT.

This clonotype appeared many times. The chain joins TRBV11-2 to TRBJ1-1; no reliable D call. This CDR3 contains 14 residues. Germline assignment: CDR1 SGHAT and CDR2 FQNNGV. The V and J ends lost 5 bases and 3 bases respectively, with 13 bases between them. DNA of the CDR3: TGTGCCAGCAGCAAATTTGGGCTGGACACTGAAGCTTTCTTT. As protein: CASSKFGLDTEAFF.

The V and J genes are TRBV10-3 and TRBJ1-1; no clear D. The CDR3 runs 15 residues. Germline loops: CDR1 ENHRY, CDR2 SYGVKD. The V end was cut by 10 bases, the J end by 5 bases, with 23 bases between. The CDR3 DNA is TGTGCCAGCGGTAGTCGAAGGGTAGGAAAAACTGAAGCTTTCTTT. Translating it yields CASGSRRVGKTEAFF.

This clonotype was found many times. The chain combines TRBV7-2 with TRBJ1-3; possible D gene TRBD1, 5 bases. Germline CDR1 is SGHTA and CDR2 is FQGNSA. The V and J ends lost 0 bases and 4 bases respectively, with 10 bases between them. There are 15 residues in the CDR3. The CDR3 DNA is TGTGCCAGCAGCTTAGCGTACGGGGCCGGAAACACCATATATTTT. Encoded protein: CASSLAYGAGNTIYF.

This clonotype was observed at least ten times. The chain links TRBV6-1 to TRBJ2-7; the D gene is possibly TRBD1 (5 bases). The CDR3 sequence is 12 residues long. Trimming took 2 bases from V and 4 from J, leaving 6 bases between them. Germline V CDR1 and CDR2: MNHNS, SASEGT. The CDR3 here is CASSEQGYEQYF. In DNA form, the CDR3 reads TGTGCCAGCAGTGAACAGGGTTACGAGCAGTACTTC.

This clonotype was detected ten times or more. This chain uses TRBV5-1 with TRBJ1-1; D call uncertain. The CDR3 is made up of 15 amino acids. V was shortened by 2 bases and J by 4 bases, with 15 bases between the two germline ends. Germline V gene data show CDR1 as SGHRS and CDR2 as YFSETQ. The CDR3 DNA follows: TGCGCCAGCAGCTTAGGGCCCTCTCGGACCACTGAAGCTTTCTTT. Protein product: CASSLGPSRTTEAFF. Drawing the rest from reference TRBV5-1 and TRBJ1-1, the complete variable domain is KAGVTQTPRYLIKTRGQQVTLSCSPISGHRSVSWYQQTPGQGLQFLFEYFSETQRNKGNFPGRFSGRQFSNSRSEMNVSTLELGDSALYLCASSLGPSRTTEAFFGQGTRLTVV.

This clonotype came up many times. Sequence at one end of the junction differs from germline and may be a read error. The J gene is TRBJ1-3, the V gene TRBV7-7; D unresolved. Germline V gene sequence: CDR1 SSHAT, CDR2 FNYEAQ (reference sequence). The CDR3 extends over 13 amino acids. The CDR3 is CASSLNEGNTIYF. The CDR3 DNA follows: TGTGCTAGCAGCTTAAACGAGGGAAACACCATATATTTT. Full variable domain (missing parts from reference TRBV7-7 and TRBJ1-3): GAGVSQSPRYKVTKRGQDVTLRCDPISSHATLYWYQQALGQGPEFLTYFNYEAQPDKSGLPSDRFSAERPEGSISTLTIQRTEQRDSAMYRCASSLNEGNTIYFGEGSWLTVV.

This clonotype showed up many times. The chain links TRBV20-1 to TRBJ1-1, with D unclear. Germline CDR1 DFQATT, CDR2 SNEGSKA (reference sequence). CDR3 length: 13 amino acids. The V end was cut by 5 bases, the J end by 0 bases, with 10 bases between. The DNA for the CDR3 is TGCAGTGCTGCTACCGCCGTGAACACTGAAGCTTTCTTT. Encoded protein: CSAATAVNTEAFF.

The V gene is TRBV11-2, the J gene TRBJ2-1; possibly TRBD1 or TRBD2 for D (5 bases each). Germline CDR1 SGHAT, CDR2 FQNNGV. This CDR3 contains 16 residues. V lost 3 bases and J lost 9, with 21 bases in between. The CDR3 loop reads CASSFPPGARDSEQFF. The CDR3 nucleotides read TGTGCCAGCAGCTTTCCCCCCGGGGCCCGGGATAGTGAGCAGTTCTTC. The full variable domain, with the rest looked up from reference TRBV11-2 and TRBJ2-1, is EAGVAQSPRYKIIEKRQSVAFWCNPISGHATLYWYQQILGQGPKLLIQFQNNGVVDDSQLPKDRFSAERLKGVDSTLKIQPAKLEDSAVYLCASSFPPGARDSEQFFGPGTRLTVL.

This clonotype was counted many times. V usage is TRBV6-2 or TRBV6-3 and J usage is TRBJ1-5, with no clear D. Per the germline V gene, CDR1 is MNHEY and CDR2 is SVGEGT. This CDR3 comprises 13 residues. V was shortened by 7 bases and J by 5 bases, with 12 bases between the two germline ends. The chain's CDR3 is CASNERTDQPQHF. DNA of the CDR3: TGTGCCAGCAACGAACGGACGGATCAGCCCCAGCATTTT.

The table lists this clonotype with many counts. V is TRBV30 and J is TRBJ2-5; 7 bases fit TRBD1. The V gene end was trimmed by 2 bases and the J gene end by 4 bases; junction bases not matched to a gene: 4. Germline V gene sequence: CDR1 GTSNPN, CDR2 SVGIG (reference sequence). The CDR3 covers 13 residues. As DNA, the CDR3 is TGTGCCTGGAGTAGCAGGGGGAGAGAGACCCAGTACTTC. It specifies CAWSSRGRETQYF. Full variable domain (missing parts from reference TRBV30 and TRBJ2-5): SQTIHQWPATLVQPVGSPLSLECTVEGTSNPNLYWYRQAAGRGLQLLFYSVGIGQISSEVPQNLSASRPQDRQFILSSKKLLLSDSGFYLCAWSSRGRETQYFGPGTRLLVL.

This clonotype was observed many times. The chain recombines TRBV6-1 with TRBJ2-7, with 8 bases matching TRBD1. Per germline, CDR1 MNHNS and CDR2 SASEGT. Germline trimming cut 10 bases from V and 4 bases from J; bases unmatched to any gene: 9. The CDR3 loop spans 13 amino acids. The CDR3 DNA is TGTGCCACCAACCTGGACAGGGCATACGAGCAGTACTTC. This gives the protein CATNLDRAYEQYF.

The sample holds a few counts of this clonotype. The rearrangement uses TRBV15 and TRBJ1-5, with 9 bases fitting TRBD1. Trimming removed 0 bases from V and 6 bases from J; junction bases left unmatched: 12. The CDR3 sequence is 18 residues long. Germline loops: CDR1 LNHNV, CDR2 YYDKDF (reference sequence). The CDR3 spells CATSRDSATGTGTQPQHF. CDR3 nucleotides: TGTGCCACCAGCAGAGATAGCGCAACTGGGACAGGGACTCAGCCCCAGCATTTT. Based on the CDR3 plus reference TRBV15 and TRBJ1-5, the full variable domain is DAMVIQNPRYQVTQFGKPVTLSCSQTLNHNVMYWYQQKSSQAPKLLFHYYDKDFNNEADTPDNFQSRRPNTSFCFLDIRSPGLGDTAMYLCATSRDSATGTGTQPQHFGDGTRLSIL.

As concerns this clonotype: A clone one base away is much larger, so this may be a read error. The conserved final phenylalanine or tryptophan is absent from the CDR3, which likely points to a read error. This chain's CDR3 is CASSWTGGTETQYL. In DNA, the CDR3 is TGTGCCAGTAGCTGGACAGGGGGCACGGAGACCCAGTACCTC. V is TRBV19 and J is TRBJ2-5; 11 nucleotides agree with TRBD1. Germline CDR1 is LNHDA and CDR2 is SQIVND (reference sequence). CDR3 size: 14 residues. Trimming at V came to 6 bases and at J to 5 bases, leaving 5 bases not matched to a gene.

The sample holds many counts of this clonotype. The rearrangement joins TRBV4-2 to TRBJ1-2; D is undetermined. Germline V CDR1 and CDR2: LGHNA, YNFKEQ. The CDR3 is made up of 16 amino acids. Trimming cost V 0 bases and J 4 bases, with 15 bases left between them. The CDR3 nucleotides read TGTGCCAGCAGCCAAGATCTGCAGGACCTCGGCTATGGCTACACCTTC. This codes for CASSQDLQDLGYGYTF.

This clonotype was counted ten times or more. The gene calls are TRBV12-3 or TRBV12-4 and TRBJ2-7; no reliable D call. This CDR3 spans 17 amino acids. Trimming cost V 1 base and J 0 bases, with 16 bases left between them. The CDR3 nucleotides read TGTGCCAGCAGTTTAGGAATTAGGACCCCCGGCTCCTACGAGCAGTACTTC. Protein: CASSLGIRTPGSYEQYF.

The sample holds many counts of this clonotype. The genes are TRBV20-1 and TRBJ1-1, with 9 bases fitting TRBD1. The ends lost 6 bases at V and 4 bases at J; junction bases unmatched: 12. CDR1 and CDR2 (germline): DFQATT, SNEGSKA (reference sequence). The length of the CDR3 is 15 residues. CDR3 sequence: CSAYPGQGKGTEAFF. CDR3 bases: TGCAGTGCCTACCCGGGACAGGGTAAGGGCACTGAAGCTTTCTTT.

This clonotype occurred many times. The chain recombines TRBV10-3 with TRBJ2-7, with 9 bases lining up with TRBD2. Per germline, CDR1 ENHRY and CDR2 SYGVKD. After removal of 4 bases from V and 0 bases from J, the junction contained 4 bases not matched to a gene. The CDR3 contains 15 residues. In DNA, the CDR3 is TGTGCCATCAGTGGTAGCGGGGGTAGCTCCTACGAGCAGTACTTC. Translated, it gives CAISGSGGSSYEQYF.

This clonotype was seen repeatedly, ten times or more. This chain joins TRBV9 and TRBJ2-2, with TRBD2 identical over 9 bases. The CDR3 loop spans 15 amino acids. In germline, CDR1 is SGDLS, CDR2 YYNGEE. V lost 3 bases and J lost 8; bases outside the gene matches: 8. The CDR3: CASSAVAGASGELFF. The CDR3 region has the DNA TGTGCCAGCAGCGCAGTAGCGGGGGCGTCGGGGGAGCTGTTTTTT.

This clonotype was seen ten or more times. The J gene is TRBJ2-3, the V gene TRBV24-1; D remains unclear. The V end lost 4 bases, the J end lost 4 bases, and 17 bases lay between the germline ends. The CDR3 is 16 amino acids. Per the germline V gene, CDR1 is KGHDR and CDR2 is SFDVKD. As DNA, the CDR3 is TGTGCCACCAGTGACCTGACGGGTGGTGGTTCAGATACGCAGTATTTT. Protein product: CATSDLTGGGSDTQYF.

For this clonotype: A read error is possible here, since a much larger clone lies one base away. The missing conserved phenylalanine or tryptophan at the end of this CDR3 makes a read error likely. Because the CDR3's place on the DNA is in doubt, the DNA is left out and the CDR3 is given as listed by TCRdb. CDR3 sequence: CASTTRGSRDGRPPAL. The rearrangement links TRBV6-2 or TRBV6-3 to TRBJ2-5; the D call TRBD1 from the table was never checked on the DNA. From germline, CDR1 is MNHEY and CDR2 SVGEGT. The CDR3 comprises 16 residues, both ends counted.

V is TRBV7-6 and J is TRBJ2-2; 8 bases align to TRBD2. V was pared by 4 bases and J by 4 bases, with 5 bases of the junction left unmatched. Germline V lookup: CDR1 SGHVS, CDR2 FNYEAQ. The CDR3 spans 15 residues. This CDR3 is CASSSGRVGTGELFF. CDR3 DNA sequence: TGTGCCAGCAGCTCCGGGAGGGTCGGCACCGGGGAGCTGTTTTTT.

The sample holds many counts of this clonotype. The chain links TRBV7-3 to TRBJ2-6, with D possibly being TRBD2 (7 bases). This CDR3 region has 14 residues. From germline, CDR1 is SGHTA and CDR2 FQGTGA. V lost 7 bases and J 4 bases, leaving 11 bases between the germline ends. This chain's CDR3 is CASTWGGGANVLTF. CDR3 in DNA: TGTGCCAGCACCTGGGGGGGCGGGGCCAACGTCCTGACTTTC.

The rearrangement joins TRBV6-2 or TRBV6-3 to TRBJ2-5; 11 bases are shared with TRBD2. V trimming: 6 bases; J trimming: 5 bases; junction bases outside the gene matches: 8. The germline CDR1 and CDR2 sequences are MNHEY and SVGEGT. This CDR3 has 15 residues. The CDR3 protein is CASSLRPSGGETQYF. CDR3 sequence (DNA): TGTGCCAGCAGCCTACGTCCTAGCGGGGGGGAGACCCAGTACTTC.

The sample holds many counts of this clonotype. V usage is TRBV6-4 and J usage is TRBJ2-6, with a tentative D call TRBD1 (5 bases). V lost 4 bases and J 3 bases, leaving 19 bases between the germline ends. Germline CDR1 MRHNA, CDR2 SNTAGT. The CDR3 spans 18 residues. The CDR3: CASSATIGAQGGANVLTF. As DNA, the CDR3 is TGTGCCAGCAGTGCTACGATAGGGGCCCAAGGTGGGGCCAACGTCCTGACTTTC.

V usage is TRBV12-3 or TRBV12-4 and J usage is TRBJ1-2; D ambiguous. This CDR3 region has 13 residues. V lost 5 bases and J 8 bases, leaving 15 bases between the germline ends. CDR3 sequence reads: CASSELATGGYTF. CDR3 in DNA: TGTGCCAGCAGTGAACTGGCCACCGGGGGCTACACCTTC.

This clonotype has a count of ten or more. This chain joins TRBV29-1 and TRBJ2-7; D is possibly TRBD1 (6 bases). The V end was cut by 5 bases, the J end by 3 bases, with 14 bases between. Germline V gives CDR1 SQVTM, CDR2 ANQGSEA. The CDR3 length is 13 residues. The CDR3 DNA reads TGCAGCGTTTTCGGGACACCAAACTACGAGCAGTACTTC. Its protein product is CSVFGTPNYEQYF.